A selection of T cell receptor beta chains follows, all from one sample in a study of T cells in Graves' hyperthyroidism and ophthalmopathy. TCRdb processed the multiplex PCR reads anew with MiXCR; each CDR3 protein has one entry. The repertoire holds a few hundred thousand distinct CDR3 sequences, with less than 25% as singletons. The specimen was blood. All receptors derive from an older woman with Graves' ophthalmopathy. The CDR3 runs from the conserved cysteine through the conserved F or W. The D gene is left open where the match is weak. Only part of the rows carry a size: once, few, many, or a class if the clone is expanded.

J gene | V gene | D gene | CDR3 length | clone size | CDR3 DNA | CDR3 protein
TRBJ2-7 | TRBV7-2 | - | 14 | many | TGTGCCAGCACCCGGGACCCGACCTCCTACGAGCAGTACTTC | CASTRDPTSYEQYF
TRBJ2-7 | TRBV3-1 | TRBD2 | 16 | - | TGTGCCAGCAGCAGGCCACTAGCGGGGTTTGCTAACGAGCAGTACTTC | CASSRPLAGFANEQYF
TRBJ2-7 | TRBV29-1 | TRBD1 | 16 | few | TGCAGCGTTGAAGACCCCGGGACAGGGGTTGAGGGCGAGCAGTACTTC | CSVEDPGTGVEGEQYF
TRBJ2-2 | TRBV11-1 | TRBD1 | 16 | - | TGTGCCAGCAGCTTATCCGGGACAGGGGGCACCGGGGAGCTGTTTTTT | CASSLSGTGGTGELFF
TRBJ1-4 | TRBV19 | - | 12 | once | TGTGCCAGTACCCAAAAGGGGGAAAAACTGTTTTTT | CASTQKGEKLFF
TRBJ1-2 | TRBV20-1 | TRBD1 | 13 | - | TGCGGTGCCTCGGACAGGACGAACTATGGCTACACCTTC | CGASDRTNYGYTF
TRBJ2-1 | TRBV15 | - | 14 | - | TGTGCCACCAGCAGAGGCGGACAAGGATGGGAGCAGTTCTTC | CATSRGGQGWEQFF
TRBJ2-1 | TRBV6-5 | TRBD1 | 16 | many | TGTGCCAGCAGTTACTCAAACTGGGACAGGGGCAATGAGCAGTTCTTC | CASSYSNWDRGNEQFF
TRBJ2-1 | TRBV3-1 | TRBD2 | 16 | few | TGTGCCAGCAGCCCACTAGCGGGAGACACCTACAATGAGCAGTTCTTC | CASSPLAGDTYNEQFF
TRBJ1-4 | TRBV6-5 | TRBD1 | 18 | - | TGTGCCAGCAGTTCAACCGGGACAGGGGGCAGGACTAATGAAAGACTGTTTTTT | CASSSTGTGGRTNERLFF
TRBJ1-1 | TRBV6-2/TRBV6-3 | - | 13 | - | TGTGCCACTTGGGGGACGCTAGTCACTGAAGCTTTCTTT | CATWGTLVTEAFF
TRBJ2-7 | TRBV2 | - | 13 | many | TGTGCCGGCTATCGGGACTCTTACTACGAGCAGTACTTC | CAGYRDSYYEQYF
TRBJ2-2 | TRBV20-1 | TRBD2 | 17 | - | TGCAGTGCTAAGTCCGGACTAGCGGGACGGCTGGCCGGGGAGCTGTTTTTT | CSAKSGLAGRLAGELFF
TRBJ1-1 | TRBV18 | - | 13 | many | TGTGCCAGCTCACCACAGGATTTGGGTGAAGCTTTCTTT | CASSPQDLGEAFF
TRBJ1-4 | TRBV3-1 | TRBD1 | 15 | - | TGTGCCAGCAGCCACGGAGGACAGGTCAATGAAAAACTGTTTTTT | CASSHGGQVNEKLFF
TRBJ1-1 | TRBV30 | - | 13 | many | TGTGCCTGGAAGCAACAGATGAACACTGAAGCTTTCTTT | CAWKQQMNTEAFF
TRBJ2-3 | TRBV10-2 | TRBD2 | 13 | many | TGCGCCAGCAGTGTAGCGGGAAGAGATACGCAGTATTTT | CASSVAGRDTQYF
TRBJ2-7 | TRBV5-1 | TRBD2 | 15 | few | TGCGCCAGCAGCTTGGTGGCGGGAGGGCTCGACGAGCAGTACTTC | CASSLVAGGLDEQYF
TRBJ2-3 | TRBV18 | - | 14 | - | TGTGCCAGCTCCTTGTCTGAGCTCACAGATACGCAGTATTTT | CASSLSELTDTQYF
TRBJ2-5 | TRBV11-2 | TRBD2 | 15 | many | TGTGCCAGCAGCCCCGTCGTAGCGGGAGGGGAGACCCAGTACTTC | CASSPVVAGGETQYF
TRBJ2-1 | TRBV15 | - | 15 | - | TGTGCCACCAGCAGAGGTAGCGAAACATTCAGTGAGCAGTTCTTC | CATSRGSETFSEQFF
TRBJ2-5 | TRBV14 | TRBD2 | 16 | few | TGTGCCAGCAGCCTCGGACTAGCGTCAACTCAAGAGACCCAGTACTTC | CASSLGLASTQETQYF
TRBJ2-7 | TRBV20-1 | TRBD2 | 14 | - | TGCAGTGCTAGGACTAGCGGGATAACCTACGAGCAGTACTTC | CSARTSGITYEQYF